Listed below are T cell receptor beta chains from one sample, sequenced in a study of blood T cell repertoires in COVID-19. Some clones are missing from TCRdb's copy, which holds only in-frame ones; the method was immunoSEQ multiplex PCR. The sample includes under 300,000 clones, roughly 88% seen only once; the top ten take around 2.2%. Sequencing was done on a sample of peripheral blood. Receptors were obtained from a man in his thirties or forties who had recovered from COVID-19. The conserved cysteine and the conserved F or W are not part of the CDR3 here. A D gene is named only where the DNA matches it firmly.

12 TRBJ2-1 TRBV20-1 TRBD2 SASGGLADNEQF
13 TRBJ1-1 TRBV7-9 NA ASSSPGSMNTEAF
11 TRBJ2-7 TRBV3-1/TRBV3-2 NA ASSQESNYEQY
13 TRBJ2-1 TRBV5-1 TRBD2 ASSLAGGLVGEQF
10 TRBJ2-7 TRBV29-1 TRBD1 SVGDRAGEQY
11 TRBJ1-2 TRBV18 NA ASSPTSGYGYT
11 TRBJ1-2 TRBV6-5 TRBD1 ASSRQGEDGYT
10 TRBJ2-5 TRBV2 NA ATLGVQETQY
9 TRBJ1-2 TRBV13 NA ASSLDRGYT
16 TRBJ1-5 TRBV4-2 NA ASSQEVTGWGSNQPQH
11 TRBJ1-1 TRBV6-6 NA ASSPSVATEAF
10 TRBJ1-4 TRBV29-1 NA SVRGGGEKLF